This section outlines one T cell receptor beta chain sequence together with its context. This clone came up a few times. Its specific antigen is unknown. Base quality data are lacking; no much larger clone is found one base away. In the first month after transplant, blood samples were collected up to 4 times, and after that at least monthly when available. The sample comes from a study of graft-versus-host responses after intestinal transplantation (dated by TCRdb to the early 2020s). A note on the overall study: Multivisceral, liver-intestinal, or isolated intestinal transplants were received by the recipients. The cohort enrolled 20 to 30 intestinal transplant recipients, one of whom was a retransplant, and a few patients without pretransplant specimens were excluded. To identify alloreactive clones, pre-transplant mixed lymphocyte reaction products were sequenced and then compared with unstimulated pre-transplant donor and recipient T cells. Every recipient was given anti-thymocyte globulin induction, then maintenance tacrolimus and steroids for around three years. Donor T cell macrochimerism was defined as a peak of at least 4% donor T cells among recipient peripheral blood mononuclear cells. Samples from three later patients were sequenced in-house on an Illumina MiSeq with MiXCR processing rather than by the commercial service. After intestinal transplantation, graft-versus-host and host-versus-graft alloreactive T cell clones in the graft, circulation and bone marrow were tracked using bulk TCR-beta CDR3 sequencing.

General study outcomes and caveats: Peak levels of circulating GvH clones were associated with declines in HvG clones early after transplant. Patients with donor T cell macrochimerism had high GvH to HvG T cell clonal ratios in their allografts. Conclusions were limited by the relatively low number and heterogeneity of intestinal transplant patients. GvH clones turned up in recipient bone marrow, with some appearing earlier in ileal mucosa or blood, a pattern consistent with an intestinal mucosal origin.

The receptor library was made with the immunoSEQ multiplex PCR assay. For most patients, high-throughput TCR-beta CDR3 sequencing of genomic DNA was performed by Adaptive Biotechnologies. The authors' analysis ran thus. Adaptive's ImmunoSEQ software supplied the TCR sequencing data for 15 to 20 patients, while MiXCR and VDJtools were used to process a few other patients. CDR3 nucleotide sequences shared between donor and recipient were removed because their origin could not be assigned. To count as alloreactive, a clone needed at least 2-fold expansion over unstimulated cells and a minimum CFSE-low frequency of 0.002% (template counts) or 0.001% (read counts). Clones were considered mappable if detected in sequenced pre-transplant spleen, lymph node, or MLR CFSE-low populations of the donor or recipient. Cumulative frequency of alloreactive clones was calculated as a percentage of all sequences weighted by copy number. TCRdb's version of the immuneACCESS table is confined to in-frame rearrangements and falls short of the full clone set. An unresolved V gene accounts for under half of the shortfall where checked; the remainder is of unknown origin. Clone size and the V and J calls come from that table; the DNA yielded D and trimming. Across this sample there are tens of thousands of clones, with 70% to 90% seen only once. The top ten clones comprise approximately 1.6% of the sample.

V drops 4 bases and J drops 2 bases, leaving 15 bases in between. CDR1 and CDR2, looked up from the germline V gene, are ENHRY and SYGVKD. The CDR3 covers 15 residues, taking in both the cysteine and the phenylalanine. The sequence is cut down to CDR3 DNA, 45 bases in frame from base 1. This TCR was recovered from a human patient who received an intestinal transplant, so some T cells may come from the graft donor. The sequencing used PBMCs, collected 26 days after transplant. This chain is built from TRBV10-3 and TRBJ2-7; 6 matching bases give a weak D call of TRBD1. The CDR3 in this case is CAISGQGTQAYEQYF. The nucleotide sequence is given as TGTGCCATCAGTGGGCAGGGGACCCAGGCCTACGAGCAGTACTTC.